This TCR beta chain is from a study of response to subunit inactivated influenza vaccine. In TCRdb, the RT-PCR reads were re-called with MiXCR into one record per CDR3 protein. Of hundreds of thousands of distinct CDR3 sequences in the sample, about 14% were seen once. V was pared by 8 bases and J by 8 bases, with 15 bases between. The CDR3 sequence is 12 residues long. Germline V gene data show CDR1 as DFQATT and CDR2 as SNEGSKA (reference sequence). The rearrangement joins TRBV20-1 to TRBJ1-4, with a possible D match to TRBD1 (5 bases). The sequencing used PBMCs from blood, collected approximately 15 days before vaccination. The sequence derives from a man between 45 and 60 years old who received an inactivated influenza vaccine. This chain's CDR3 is CSIERGREKLFF. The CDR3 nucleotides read TGCAGTATTGAAAGGGGTAGGGAAAAACTGTTTTTT.